This T cell receptor beta chain was captured in a study of CD8 T cells in Susac syndrome. A quantity of about 0.5 to 1 ug RNA underwent reverse transcription using random hexamers. An immunoSEQ multiplex PCR generated amplified TCR beta CDR3 products spanning 54 Vbeta and 13 Jbeta. TCRdb re-derived calls from the immunoSEQ multiplex PCR reads in MiXCR, one entry per CDR3 protein. The table has approximately 150,000 distinct CDR3 sequences, approximately 95% seen once. This CDR3 has 14 residues. Looked up from germline, CDR1 is KGHDR and CDR2 is SFDVKD. V was trimmed by 6 bases and J by 0 bases, leaving 10 bases between them. Peripheral blood CD8+ and CD4+ T cells were profiled by TCR beta sequencing.

V gene TRBV24-1 combines with J gene TRBJ1-1; no firm D call. This sequence originates from a human donor with multiple sclerosis. The source material was CD4+ T cells from PBMCs. CDR3 nucleotide sequence: TGTGCCACCAGTCAGGACGGTATGAACACTGAAGCTTTCTTT. This codes for CATSQDGMNTEAFF.